Shown below are 15 T cell receptor beta chains from a single sample sequenced in a study of T cell changes during pregnancy in multiple sclerosis. Libraries were prepared by immunoSEQ multiplex PCR; TCRdb keeps only in-frame clonotypes and omits some of them. The table shows roughly 120,000 clones, with about 93% occurring only once. The sequences come from peripheral blood, collected before pregnancy. Every receptor here comes from a female donor with multiple sclerosis, enrolled in a pregnancy study.

The chain links TRBV5-6 to TRBJ2-5; 8 nucleotides align to TRBD2. Trimming took 1 base from V and 5 from J; bases not matched to a gene: 7. The length of the CDR3 is 15 residues. Germline-derived CDR1 and CDR2 are SGHDT and YYEEEE. DNA for the CDR3: TGTGCCAGCAGCTTGCCGGGAGGGCCGAGGGAGACCCAGTACTTC. Protein: CASSLPGGPRETQYF.

The chain combines TRBV7-9 with TRBJ2-4, with D perhaps TRBD2 (6 bases). This CDR3 contains 16 residues. V gave up 1 base and J gave up 1 base, with 11 bases separating them. Germline V gene data show CDR1 as SEHNR and CDR2 as FQNEAQ (reference sequence). CDR3 in DNA: TGTGCCAGCAGCTTAGGGACTAACCTGGCCAAAAACATTCAGTACTTC. Translating gives CASSLGTNLAKNIQYF.

The V gene is TRBV12-1, the J gene TRBJ2-3; the tabulated D call, TRBD2, remains unverified against the DNA. TRBV12-1 has pseudogene status. There are 16 residues in the CDR3. The CDR3 nucleotides are TGTGCCAGCAGCCCACGGACTAGCCCTAACACAGATACGCAGTATTTT. Translation: CASSPRTSPNTDTQYF.

The chain employs TRBV7-9 and TRBJ2-7; TRBD1 matches 9 bases. The CDR3 loop spans 13 amino acids. From germline, CDR1 is SEHNR and CDR2 FQNEAQ (reference sequence). The ends lost 5 bases at V and 7 bases at J; junction bases unmatched: 6. CDR3 sequence (DNA): TGTGCCAGCAGCCAGGACAGGGGATATGAGCAGTACTTC. This sequence encodes CASSQDRGYEQYF.

The V call is TRBV2, the J call TRBJ1-1; D not resolved. The V end was cut by 3 bases, the J end by 6 bases, with 11 bases between. In germline, CDR1 is SNHLY, CDR2 FYNNEI. CDR3 size: 13 residues. The CDR3 loop reads CASSDSRSPEAFF. The DNA for the CDR3 is TGTGCCAGCAGTGACAGCAGGTCTCCTGAAGCTTTCTTT.

This clone was counted between two and nine times. V usage is TRBV9 and J usage is TRBJ1-1; D gene unclear. The germline gives CDR1 SGDLS, CDR2 YYNGEE. CDR3 length equals 13 residues. V was pared by 2 bases and J by 1 base, with 6 bases between. The CDR3 coding sequence is TGTGCCAGCAGCGTTGAGTGGAACACTGAAGCTTTCTTT. This codes for CASSVEWNTEAFF. The full variable domain, with the rest looked up from reference TRBV9 and TRBJ1-1, is DSGVTQTPKHLITATGQRVTLRCSPRSGDLSVYWYQQSLDQGLQFLIQYYNGEERAKGNILERFSAQQFPDLHSELNLSSLELGDSALYFCASSVEWNTEAFFGQGTRLTVV.

This sequence joins TRBV5-4 and TRBJ2-7, with a weak D call TRBD2 (5 bases). The CDR3 runs to 14 residues. CDR1 is SGHNT, CDR2 YYREEE, per germline (reference sequence). V was shortened by 3 bases and J by 6 bases, with 16 bases between the two germline ends. CDR3 sequence reads: CASSSQGWAGEQYF. DNA of the CDR3: TGTGCCAGCAGCTCTCAAGGTTGGGCGGGCGAGCAGTACTTC.

The gene calls are TRBV10-3 and TRBJ1-5; 9 nucleotides line up with TRBD1. The CDR3 runs 13 residues. Germline CDR1 and CDR2: ENHRY and SYGVKD. The V gene end was trimmed by 7 bases and the J gene end by 4 bases; junction bases not matched to a gene: 2. In nucleotides, the CDR3 is TGTGCCATCAACGACAGGGGGAATCAGCCCCAGCATTTT. Its protein is CAINDRGNQPQHF.

The chain links TRBV15 to TRBJ2-3; 16 nucleotides agree with TRBD2. CDR1 and CDR2 (germline): LNHNV, YYDKDF (reference sequence). The CDR3 totals 21 residues. The V and J ends lost 1 base and 5 bases, in that order; junction bases with no gene match: 15. The CDR3 nucleotides read TGTGCCACCAGCAGAGCCGCCGGGACTAGCGGGAGGGTAAAAATCCAAGATACGCAGTATTTT. Protein: CATSRAAGTSGRVKIQDTQYF.

The rearrangement joins TRBV5-6 to TRBJ1-2, with 7 bases matching TRBD1. J lost 12 bases, V lost 4 bases, and 12 bases had no gene match. The CDR3 sequence is 13 residues long. The germline CDR1 and CDR2 sequences are SGHDT and YYEEEE. CDR3: CASSGRDRAANTF. In nucleotides, the CDR3 is TGTGCCAGCAGCGGGCGAGACAGGGCCGCAAACACCTTC.

V and J are TRBV7-3 and TRBJ2-2, with TRBD2 matching 12 bases. This CDR3 has 16 residues. J was trimmed by 5 bases and V by 4 bases; bases with no gene match: 5. From germline, CDR1 is SGHTA and CDR2 FQGTGA. The chain's CDR3 is CASSYPGTSGTGELFF. As DNA, the CDR3 is TGTGCCAGCAGCTACCCCGGGACTAGCGGGACCGGGGAGCTGTTTTTT.

The chain has TRBV30 and TRBJ1-2; D call uncertain. V was trimmed by 5 bases and J by 0 bases, leaving 7 bases between them. CDR1 is GTSNPN, CDR2 SVGIG, per germline (reference sequence). This CDR3 is built from 12 residues. The CDR3 sequence: CAWEVANYGYTF. CDR3 nucleotide sequence: TGTGCCTGGGAGGTCGCTAACTATGGCTACACCTTC.

This clone appeared a single time. This chain joins TRBV14 and TRBJ1-6; 8 bases fit TRBD1. Trimming at V came to 4 bases and at J to 7 bases, leaving 9 bases not matched to a gene. The CDR3 extends over 16 amino acids. Germline assignment: CDR1 SGHDN and CDR2 FVKESK. The DNA for the CDR3 is TGTGCCAGCAGCCCCCGACAGGGGAAGGACAATTCACCCCTCCACTTT. It translates to CASSPRQGKDNSPLHF.

This clone has a single count. V usage is TRBV7-2 and J usage is TRBJ1-2; unclear D gene. Trimming pared 1 base from V and 5 bases from J, leaving 8 bases between. From germline, CDR1 is SGHTA and CDR2 FQGNSA. The CDR3 runs to 13 residues. The CDR3 DNA is TGTGCCAGCAGCTTAGAACGGGTTTATGGCTACACCTTC. Translation: CASSLERVYGYTF.

This chain connects TRBV6-6 to TRBJ2-7; TRBD1 aligns across 7 bases. This CDR3 region has 16 residues. Germline CDR1 MNHNY, CDR2 SVGAGI (reference sequence). V lost 2 bases, J lost 2 bases, and 9 bases stayed unmatched. CDR3 nucleotide sequence: TGTGCCAGCAGTTACAGAGGGGACAGAAGAACCTACGAGCAGTACTTC. Translation gives CASSYRGDRRTYEQYF.